These 10 T cell receptor beta chains came from one sample sequenced in a study of blood T cell repertoires in COVID-19. The repertoire was sequenced with immunoSEQ multiplex PCR; TCRdb's copy has only in-frame clones and lacks some. The sample carries about 230,000 clones, nearly 90% recorded once. Sample: PBMCs or T cells enriched from blood (not recorded which). The receptors here all came from a young woman with acute COVID-19.

The V call is TRBV7-2, the J call TRBJ1-2, with D perhaps TRBD1 (6 bases). The germline V gene has CDR1 SGHTA and CDR2 FQGNSA. Trimming removed 6 bases at V and 3 bases at J, with 14 bases between. The CDR3 covers 14 residues. The chain's CDR3 is CASRAPGQYYGYTF. CDR3 coding DNA: TGTGCCAGCAGAGCCCCGGGACAATACTATGGCTACACCTTC.

This sequence joins TRBV19 and TRBJ1-5; 7 bases match TRBD1. The CDR3 is 16 amino acids. The J segment lost 7 bases and the V segment lost 0 bases, leaving 9 bases of the junction unmatched. Germline assignment: CDR1 LNHDA and CDR2 SQIVND (reference sequence). Written as DNA, the CDR3 is TGTGCCAGTAGTATAGAAGGGACAGTCCCGAACCAGCCCCAGCATTTT. Residues: CASSIEGTVPNQPQHF. The full variable domain, rest sourced from reference TRBV19 and TRBJ1-5, is DGGITQSPKYLFRKEGQNVTLSCEQNLNHDAMYWYRQDPGQGLRLIYYSQIVNDFQKGDIAEGYSVSREKKESFPLTVTSAQKNPTAFYLCASSIEGTVPNQPQHFGDGTRLSIL.

In its sample, this clone was seen once. The chain combines TRBV9 with TRBJ2-5; TRBD2 matches at 14 bases. V dropped 7 bases and J dropped 5; count of bases not matched to a gene: 4. Per the germline V gene, CDR1 is SGDLS and CDR2 is YYNGEE. The CDR3 length is 14 residues. The DNA of the CDR3 is TGTGCCAGCGGAAGGACTAGCGGGGGGGAGACCCAGTACTTC. Protein product: CASGRTSGGETQYF.

There are a few counts of this clone. The chain uses TRBV15 and TRBJ2-1; tentatively, D is TRBD2 (7 bases). The germline gives CDR1 LNHNV, CDR2 YYDKDF (reference sequence). The CDR3 contains 15 residues. V was shortened by 8 bases and J by 8 bases, with 22 bases between the two germline ends. The DNA of the CDR3 is TGTGCCACCCCCCAGCCGGGGGGCCCCTGGGATGAGCAGTTCTTC. Amino acids: CATPQPGGPWDEQFF.

The chain is built from TRBV4-3 and TRBJ1-4; weak D call: TRBD1 (5 bases). The V end lost 0 bases, the J end lost 2 bases, and 16 bases lay between the germline ends. This CDR3 region has 18 residues. Germline-derived CDR1 and CDR2 are LGHNA and YSLEER. The CDR3 nucleotides read TGCGCCAGCAGCCAAGATTTGCAGGGAGGGCCCACTAATGAAAAACTGTTTTTT. It specifies CASSQDLQGGPTNEKLFF.

The V and J genes are TRBV23-1 and TRBJ2-7; no clear D gene. TRBV23-1 is filed as an ORF, its function uncertain. The CDR3 is 19 residues long. Deletions cut 0 bases from V and 3 bases from J, with 24 bases between. The CDR3 DNA is TGCGCCAGCAGTCAATCGATACACAAACAGTTTGTCCCACTCTACGAGCAGTACTTC. Translated, it gives CASSQSIHKQFVPLYEQYF.

The chain has TRBV9 and TRBJ2-5, with TRBD1 matching 11 bases. Trimming removed 3 bases from V and 1 base from J; junction bases left unmatched: 8. The CDR3 runs to 17 residues. In germline, CDR1 is SGDLS, CDR2 YYNGEE. CDR3 sequence: CASSESGTGGFQETQYF. The CDR3, as DNA: TGTGCCAGCAGCGAGTCCGGGACAGGGGGGTTCCAAGAGACCCAGTACTTC. Using reference TRBV9 and TRBJ2-5 for the parts outside the CDR3, the full variable domain is DSGVTQTPKHLITATGQRVTLRCSPRSGDLSVYWYQQSLDQGLQFLIQYYNGEERAKGNILERFSAQQFPDLHSELNLSSLELGDSALYFCASSESGTGGFQETQYFGPGTRLLVL.

The chain joins TRBV5-4 to TRBJ2-5, with TRBD2 matching over 8 bases. The germline V gene has CDR1 SGHNT and CDR2 YYREEE (reference sequence). The ends lost 4 bases at V and 3 bases at J; junction bases unmatched: 14. This CDR3 region has 17 residues. CDR3 protein: CASSPRPGGPEEETQYF. Written as DNA, the CDR3 is TGTGCCAGCAGCCCCCGGCCGGGGGGGCCCGAGGAAGAGACCCAGTACTTC. Based on the CDR3 plus reference TRBV5-4 and TRBJ2-5, the full variable domain is ETGVTQSPTHLIKTRGQQVTLRCSSQSGHNTVSWYQQALGQGPQFIFQYYREEENGRGNFPPRFSGLQFPNYSSELNVNALELDDSALYLCASSPRPGGPEEETQYFGPGTRLLVL.

The chain uses TRBV30 and TRBJ2-7, with TRBD1 matching 8 bases. J was trimmed by 3 bases and V by 2 bases; bases with no gene match: 6. Germline CDR1 GTSNPN, CDR2 SVGIG (reference sequence). The CDR3 totals 14 residues. CDR3 protein: CAWSTPGQVYEQYF. The CDR3 DNA follows: TGTGCCTGGAGTACTCCGGGACAGGTCTACGAGCAGTACTTC. Together with reference TRBV30 and TRBJ2-7, the CDR3 gives the full variable domain: SQTIHQWPATLVQPVGSPLSLECTVEGTSNPNLYWYRQAAGRGLQLLFYSVGIGQISSEVPQNLSASRPQDRQFILSSKKLLLSDSGFYLCAWSTPGQVYEQYFGPGTRLTVT.

CDR3 sequence reads: CASSVAPGQSYEQYF. In DNA form, the CDR3 reads TGTGCCAGCAGCGTAGCTCCGGGACAAAGCTACGAGCAGTACTTC. The gene calls are TRBV9 and TRBJ2-7; D is perhaps TRBD1 (6 bases). The CDR3 covers 15 residues. The V gene lost 0 bases and the J gene lost 3 bases, with 13 bases spanning the gap. From germline, CDR1 is SGDLS and CDR2 YYNGEE.